This T cell receptor (beta chain) was observed in a study of blood T cell repertoires in COVID-19. Sequencing used immunoSEQ multiplex PCR; TCRdb keeps in-frame clones, though not all of them. This sample yields roughly 200,000 clones, of which 89% are seen a single time; under 3% belongs to the top ten. Germline loops: CDR1 KGHSH, CDR2 LQKENI. Trimming at V came to 3 bases and at J to 5 bases, leaving 10 bases not matched to a gene. This CDR3 is built from 15 residues. This chain uses TRBV18 with TRBJ2-7; the match to TRBD1 covers 7 bases. Sequenced sample: PBMCs or T cells enriched from blood (not recorded which). This TCR derives from a woman aged 40 to 50 with acute COVID-19. The CDR3 DNA is TGTGCCAGCTCACCGTCGGGACAGCCCTGGGACGAGCAGTACTTC. Amino acid sequence: CASSPSGQPWDEQYF.